A single sample gave rise to the 21 T cell receptor beta chains below, sequenced in a study of blood T cell repertoires in COVID-19. Data came from immunoSEQ multiplex PCR; TCRdb stores just in-frame clones and leaves some out. The table has 130,000 to 150,000 clones, roughly 76% seen once; the top ten hold around 14%. The sequenced sample was peripheral blood. The receptors originated from an elderly man with acute or convalescent COVID-19.

The genes are TRBV5-1 and TRBJ2-5; 11 bases agree with TRBD2. Germline CDR1 reads SGHRS; CDR2 reads YFSETQ. The CDR3 runs 18 residues. After removal of 0 bases from V and 1 base from J, the junction contained 8 bases not matched to a gene. CDR3 protein: CASSLGITSGGPQETQYF. CDR3 DNA: TGCGCCAGCAGCTTGGGTATAACTAGCGGGGGACCCCAAGAGACCCAGTACTTC.

This clone was seen a handful of times. This chain joins TRBV24-1 and TRBJ2-2; 8 nucleotides line up with TRBD1. The CDR3 length is 17 residues. V dropped 0 bases and J dropped 0; count of bases not matched to a gene: 2. The V gene's germline CDR1 is KGHDR and CDR2 SFDVKD. The CDR3 loop is CATSDLRTGPNTGELFF. CDR3 DNA: TGTGCCACCAGTGATTTGCGGACAGGGCCGAACACCGGGGAGCTGTTTTTT.

The chain links TRBV19 to TRBJ2-2, with D possibly being TRBD1 (6 bases). The CDR3 contains 15 residues. Trimming took 9 bases from V and 3 from J, leaving 17 bases between them. Germline CDR1 reads LNHDA; CDR2 reads SQIVND (reference sequence). The CDR3 loop reads CARGVGRGDTGELFF. The CDR3 coding sequence is TGTGCCAGGGGGGTGGGCAGGGGCGACACCGGGGAGCTGTTTTTT.

The chain has TRBV3-1 (or the pseudogene TRBV3-2) and TRBJ1-4; D is perhaps TRBD1 (5 bases). The V gene's germline CDR1 is LGHDT and CDR2 YNNKEL (reference sequence). The CDR3 sequence is 15 residues long. Trimming stripped 5 bases from V and 5 bases from J, with 15 bases between. Here the CDR3 DNA reads TGTGCCAGCAGCTATCAGGGAACAAGAAATGAAAAACTGTTTTTT. Translation: CASSYQGTRNEKLFF.

This clone has more than one count but fewer than ten. The genes are TRBV3-1 (or the pseudogene TRBV3-2) and TRBJ2-7, with unresolved D. Trimming pared 4 bases from V and 2 bases from J, leaving 12 bases between. Germline loops: CDR1 LGHDT, CDR2 YNNKEL (reference sequence). The CDR3 has 14 residues. This CDR3 is CASSPRIAPYEQYF. The DNA of the CDR3 is TGTGCCAGCAGCCCTCGGATAGCCCCCTACGAGCAGTACTTC.

The chain is built from TRBV20-1 and TRBJ1-4; D remains ambiguous. The CDR3 runs 11 residues. From germline, CDR1 is DFQATT and CDR2 SNEGSKA (reference sequence). Trimming pared 0 bases from V and 8 bases from J, leaving 4 bases between. The CDR3 DNA sequence: TGCAGTGCTAGAGATCAAGAAAAACTGTTTTTT. This sequence encodes CSARDQEKLFF.

The V gene is TRBV19, the J gene TRBJ1-1, with TRBD1 matching over 9 bases. V gave up 6 bases and J gave up 3 bases; unmatched junction bases: 8. This CDR3 has 15 amino acids. Per the germline V gene, CDR1 is LNHDA and CDR2 is SQIVND (reference sequence). This CDR3 is CASRTMGQGYTEAFF. DNA for the CDR3: TGTGCCAGTAGAACTATGGGACAGGGCTACACTGAAGCTTTCTTT.

The chain couples TRBV18 to TRBJ2-7; possibly TRBD2 for D (6 bases). The CDR3 runs 14 residues. V lost 0 bases and J lost 2, with 8 bases in between. Germline loops: CDR1 KGHSH, CDR2 LQKENI. The CDR3 sequence: CASSPPTGAYEQYF. In nucleotides, the CDR3 is TGTGCCAGCTCACCACCGACGGGGGCCTACGAGCAGTACTTC.

The rearrangement uses TRBV5-4 and TRBJ2-5, with 9 bases identical to TRBD1. CDR3 length equals 14 residues. Germline CDR1 reads SGHNT; CDR2 reads YYREEE (reference sequence). J lost 4 bases, V lost 3 bases, and 4 bases had no gene match. CDR3 residues: CASSSLTGGETQYF. The CDR3 DNA reads as TGTGCCAGCAGCTCCCTGACAGGGGGAGAGACCCAGTACTTC.

This clone was detected a few times. The chain couples TRBV7-2 to TRBJ2-7; D may be TRBD1 (6 bases). V lost 0 bases, J lost 12 bases, and 12 bases lay in between. The CDR3 length is 12 residues. Germline assignment: CDR1 SGHTA and CDR2 FQGNSA. CDR3 sequence (DNA): TGTGCCAGCAGCTTAGCGTGGGGACATTGGTACTTC. As protein: CASSLAWGHWYF.

This chain uses TRBV5-1 with TRBJ1-3; the D is unclear. The germline CDR1 and CDR2 sequences are SGHRS and YFSETQ. V was shortened by 2 bases and J by 6 bases, with 12 bases between the two germline ends. The CDR3 is 14 residues long. The CDR3 sequence: CASSFSGAENTIYF. In nucleotides, the CDR3 is TGCGCCAGCAGCTTTTCGGGAGCGGAAAACACCATATATTTT.

The chain joins TRBV7-3 to TRBJ2-3; TRBD1 might be the D (5 bases). V lost 4 bases and J lost 0, with 8 bases in between. Germline V gene lookup returns CDR1 SGHTA and CDR2 FQGTGA. The CDR3 is made up of 14 amino acids. The DNA for the CDR3 is TGTGCCAGCAGCTCTCAGGGAAGCACAGATACGCAGTATTTT. Translated, it gives CASSSQGSTDTQYF.

V is TRBV6-5 and J is TRBJ1-4; D possibly corresponds to TRBD1 (5 bases). Trimming took off 5 bases at V and 10 bases at J, with 17 bases between the two ends. The length of the CDR3 is 14 residues. The germline V gene encodes CDR1 MNHEY and CDR2 SVGAGI. CDR3: CASSITGGMGKLFF. CDR3 DNA: TGTGCCAGCAGTATCACAGGAGGGATGGGAAAACTGTTTTTT.

The J gene is TRBJ1-1, the V gene TRBV7-2, with D unclear. Between the trimmed V and J ends, which lost 2 bases and 5 bases, there was a span of 9 bases. This CDR3 is 13 amino acids long. Per the germline V gene, CDR1 is SGHTA and CDR2 is FQGNSA. CDR3 sequence reads: CASSLTWSTEAFF. The CDR3 region has the DNA TGTGCCAGCAGCTTAACTTGGTCGACTGAAGCTTTCTTT. The whole variable domain, remainder taken from reference TRBV7-2 and TRBJ1-1, is GAGVSQSPSNKVTEKGKDVELRCDPISGHTALYWYRQSLGQGLEFLIYFQGNSAPDKSGLPSDRFSAERTGGSVSTLTIQRTQQEDSAVYLCASSLTWSTEAFFGQGTRLTVV.

The J gene is TRBJ2-7, the V gene TRBV29-1, with TRBD1 identical over 8 bases. The CDR3 is made up of 13 amino acids. CDR1 and CDR2 (germline): SQVTM, ANQGSEA. V gave up 5 bases and J gave up 6 bases; unmatched junction bases: 9. The CDR3, as DNA: TGCAGCGTTCCCGGGACAGGCGACGTCGAGCAGTACTTC. As protein: CSVPGTGDVEQYF.

This clone was counted between two and nine times. The chain joins TRBV21-1 to TRBJ2-3; the table's D call, TRBD1, has no DNA check behind it. TRBV21-1 has pseudogene status. The CDR3 extends over 16 amino acids. CDR3 sequence reads: CASSQGLQGKGLGQYF. For the CDR3, the DNA is TGTGCCAGCAGCCAGGGGTTACAGGGGAAGGGTTTGGGGCAGTATTTT.

This clone was seen only a few times. This chain uses TRBV3-1 (or the pseudogene TRBV3-2) with TRBJ2-5; D is possibly TRBD1 (5 bases). CDR3 size: 17 residues. Trimming stripped 4 bases from V and 3 bases from J, with 21 bases between. In germline, CDR1 is LGHDT, CDR2 YNNKEL (reference sequence). The CDR3 DNA sequence: TGTGCCAGCAGCCTACCCGGTGGTTGGGGCCTGGAAGAGACCCAGTACTTC. This sequence encodes CASSLPGGWGLEETQYF.

The chain recombines TRBV19 with TRBJ1-2; 10 positions match TRBD1. V lost 1 base, J lost 8 bases, and 4 bases stayed unmatched. Germline V lookup: CDR1 LNHDA, CDR2 SQIVND (reference sequence). The CDR3 length is 14 residues. The DNA for the CDR3 is TGTGCCAGTAGTATAGGACAGGGGGCGCGGGGCTACACCTTC. This encodes CASSIGQGARGYTF. Looking up the rest from reference TRBV19 and TRBJ1-2 gives the full variable domain: DGGITQSPKYLFRKEGQNVTLSCEQNLNHDAMYWYRQDPGQGLRLIYYSQIVNDFQKGDIAEGYSVSREKKESFPLTVTSAQKNPTAFYLCASSIGQGARGYTFGSGTRLTVV.

This clone occurred once. This CDR3 is also generated by other DNA sequences in the sample. V usage is TRBV7-2 and J usage is TRBJ1-1, with D unclear. Germline CDR1 and CDR2: SGHTA and FQGNSA. Deletions cut 1 base from V and 2 bases from J, with 5 bases between. The CDR3 covers 13 residues. The DNA of the CDR3 is TGTGCCAGCAGCTTAGTAAAAAACACTGAAGCTTTCTTT. It translates to CASSLVKNTEAFF. Variable domain in full (rest from reference TRBV7-2 and TRBJ1-1): GAGVSQSPSNKVTEKGKDVELRCDPISGHTALYWYRQSLGQGLEFLIYFQGNSAPDKSGLPSDRFSAERTGGSVSTLTIQRTQQEDSAVYLCASSLVKNTEAFFGQGTRLTVV.

The chain employs TRBV14 and TRBJ2-3, with 11 bases matching TRBD1. The CDR3 sequence is 15 residues long. V shed 3 bases, J shed 4 bases, and the junction held 3 bases outside the gene matches. From germline, CDR1 is SGHDN and CDR2 FVKESK. The CDR3 sequence: CASSHPGQGADTQYF. CDR3 sequence (DNA): TGTGCCAGCAGCCACCCGGGACAGGGGGCAGATACGCAGTATTTT.

The rearrangement joins TRBV2 to TRBJ1-5; possibly TRBD1 for D (6 bases). Germline V gene sequence: CDR1 SNHLY, CDR2 FYNNEI. Trimming removed 8 bases at V and 3 bases at J, with 11 bases between. This CDR3 has 13 residues. CDR3 sequence: CASSQGLNQPQHF. CDR3 DNA: TGTGCCAGCTCCCAGGGGCTCAATCAGCCCCAGCATTTT.